The 29 T cell receptor beta chains below all came from one sample that was sequenced in a study of molecular identifiers for immune sequencing clone quantification. One entry per CDR3 protein results from TCRdb running MiXCR on the PCR reads. The sample shows approximately 590,000 distinct CDR3 sequences, about 25% of them seen only once. Sequencing used naive CD8+ T cells from blood, with Jurkat cell RNA spiked in. Subset of the sample: FACS-sorted CD8+CD4-CCR7+CD45RA+ naive T cells. The receptors stem from a human donor in good health. Some libraries in this study had Jurkat cell RNA spiked in.

This clonotype was seen at least ten times. The gene calls are TRBV6-6 and TRBJ2-6; D uncertain. Trimming removed 3 bases from V and 0 bases from J, with 6 bases in between. The CDR3 is 15 residues long. CDR1 and CDR2 from the germline V gene are MNHNY and SVGAGI (reference sequence). CDR3 sequence reads: CASSYGISGANVLTF. In DNA, the CDR3 is TGTGCCAGCAGTTATGGGATCTCTGGGGCCAACGTCCTGACTTTC.

This clonotype was observed at least ten times. V and J are TRBV12-3 or TRBV12-4 and TRBJ2-5; D is perhaps TRBD2 (5 bases). The V and J ends lost 0 bases and 5 bases respectively, with 10 bases between them. The CDR3 loop spans 14 amino acids. The CDR3 loop reads CASSLAGAVETQYF. Here the CDR3 DNA reads TGTGCCAGCAGTTTAGCGGGAGCAGTGGAGACCCAGTACTTC.

The sample holds one count of this clonotype. Since a much larger clone is just one base distant, this may be a read error. The chain links TRBV5-1 to TRBJ1-6; the D is unclear. This CDR3 contains 16 residues. The V and J ends lost 0 bases and 0 bases respectively, with 7 bases between them. CDR1 and CDR2 (germline): SGHRS, YFSETQ. CDR3 loop: CASSLEERSYNSPLHF. CDR3 sequence (DNA): TGCGCCAGCAGCTTGGAGGAGCGCTCCTATAATTCACCCCTCCACTTT.

V usage is TRBV20-1 and J usage is TRBJ2-1; D gene uncertain. The V end was cut by 0 bases, the J end by 5 bases, with 14 bases between. This CDR3 has 15 amino acids. Germline V CDR1 and CDR2: DFQATT, SNEGSKA (reference sequence). The CDR3 DNA follows: TGCAGTGCTAGAGATAGAAAACAGCTAAACAATGAGCAGTTCTTC. It encodes CSARDRKQLNNEQFF.

The chain couples TRBV30 to TRBJ1-1; D uncertain. V was clipped by 3 bases and J by 1 base, with 12 bases between them. The CDR3 loop spans 14 amino acids. The germline gives CDR1 GTSNPN, CDR2 SVGIG (reference sequence). The CDR3 coding sequence is TGTGCCTGGAGATCCCAGGACTGGAACACTGAAGCTTTCTTT. Its protein is CAWRSQDWNTEAFF. Combining the CDR3 with reference TRBV30 and TRBJ1-1 gives the whole variable domain SQTIHQWPATLVQPVGSPLSLECTVEGTSNPNLYWYRQAAGRGLQLLFYSVGIGQISSEVPQNLSASRPQDRQFILSSKKLLLSDSGFYLCAWRSQDWNTEAFFGQGTRLTVV.

Worth noting for this clonotype: One end of the junction fails to match germline, which may point to a read error. The J gene is TRBJ1-1, the V gene TRBV27; a weak D match, TRBD1 (6 bases). Germline CDR1 and CDR2: MNHEY and SMNVEV (reference sequence). The CDR3 spans 13 residues. CDR3 protein: CVSSLTGGTGAFF. The CDR3, as DNA: TGTGTCAGCAGTCTTACCGGGGGCACTGGAGCTTTCTTT.

The chain links TRBV27 to TRBJ2-7, with 9 bases aligning to TRBD2. Per the germline V gene, CDR1 is MNHEY and CDR2 is SMNVEV (reference sequence). The CDR3 is 15 amino acids. Germline trimming cut 3 bases from V and 4 bases from J; bases unmatched to any gene: 7. Here the CDR3 reads CASSFSSGGGYEQYF. CDR3 in DNA: TGTGCCAGCAGTTTTAGTAGCGGGGGAGGGTACGAGCAGTACTTC.

In its sample, this clonotype was seen many times. CDR3 nucleotide sequence: TGCAGCGTGACTACAGAGAACACTGAAGCTTTCTTT. It is translated as CSVTTENTEAFF. The chain uses TRBV20-1 and TRBJ1-1; D gene unclear. Germline assignment: CDR1 DFQATT and CDR2 SNEGSKA (reference sequence). The CDR3 totals 12 residues.

This clonotype came up many times. This sequence joins TRBV27 and TRBJ1-1; a possible D gene is TRBD1 (5 bases). Trimming stripped 2 bases from V and 11 bases from J, with 21 bases between. The CDR3 length is 15 residues. Per germline, CDR1 MNHEY and CDR2 SMNVEV (reference sequence). The CDR3 loop reads CASSLIRGGATGAFF. The DNA of the CDR3 is TGTGCCAGCAGTTTAATACGGGGGGGTGCCACTGGCGCTTTCTTT.

This chain joins TRBV27 and TRBJ2-7, with 10 bases fitting TRBD1. V lost 7 bases and J lost 10; bases outside the gene matches: 7. Germline V lookup: CDR1 MNHEY, CDR2 SMNVEV (reference sequence). The CDR3 spans 12 residues. The CDR3 reads CASTGQGQEQYF. As DNA, the CDR3 is TGTGCCAGCACGGGACAGGGGCAGGAACAGTACTTC.

The chain is built from TRBV5-5 and TRBJ1-1, with 7 bases matching TRBD1. From germline, CDR1 is SGHKS and CDR2 YYEKEE (reference sequence). V shed 0 bases, J shed 1 base, and the junction held 12 bases outside the gene matches. The CDR3 sequence is 18 residues long. Here the CDR3 DNA reads TGTGCCAGCAGCTTGGTTTCCCTCCAGGGGGGACCGAACACTGAAGCTTTCTTT. It specifies CASSLVSLQGGPNTEAFF.

V is TRBV30 and J is TRBJ2-1; 7 bases line up with TRBD1. V was pared by 4 bases and J by 0 bases, with 6 bases of the junction left unmatched. Germline CDR1 reads GTSNPN; CDR2 reads SVGIG (reference sequence). The CDR3 totals 15 residues. CDR3 bases: TGTGCCTGGACCTACGACAGGGCCTCCTACAATGAGCAGTTCTTC. It is translated as CAWTYDRASYNEQFF. Full variable domain (outside the CDR3, taken from reference TRBV30 and TRBJ2-1): SQTIHQWPATLVQPVGSPLSLECTVEGTSNPNLYWYRQAAGRGLQLLFYSVGIGQISSEVPQNLSASRPQDRQFILSSKKLLLSDSGFYLCAWTYDRASYNEQFFGPGTRLTVL.

V gene TRBV6-2 or TRBV6-3 combines with J gene TRBJ1-1, with D tentatively TRBD1 (6 bases). Per the germline V gene, CDR1 is MNHEY and CDR2 is SVGEGT. Deletions cut 0 bases from V and 4 bases from J, with 15 bases between. The CDR3 is 16 amino acids. The CDR3 reads CASSYSVGVRGTEAFF. The CDR3, as DNA: TGTGCCAGCAGTTACTCGGTCGGGGTCAGGGGCACTGAAGCTTTCTTT.

This clonotype was recorded a few times. This chain uses TRBV9 with TRBJ2-3; unclear D gene. This CDR3 spans 16 amino acids. Germline values: CDR1 SGDLS, CDR2 YYNGEE. Trimming took off 0 bases at V and 2 bases at J, with 13 bases between the two ends. Here the CDR3 DNA reads TGTGCCAGCAGCGTAGAGCTCGGCAGCTCCACAGATACGCAGTATTTT. Its translation: CASSVELGSSTDTQYF.

This clonotype was counted only a few times. This rearrangement joins TRBV7-2 to TRBJ2-4, with 8 bases lining up with TRBD1. Germline V gives CDR1 SGHTA, CDR2 FQGNSA. This CDR3 region has 14 residues. V trimming: 7 bases; J trimming: 9 bases; junction bases outside the gene matches: 11. This CDR3 is CASTHLDREPIQYF. As DNA, the CDR3 is TGTGCCAGCACCCATCTGGACAGGGAACCCATTCAGTACTTC.

This clonotype has a count of ten or more. The chain recombines TRBV15 with TRBJ2-3; D unclear. The CDR3 is made up of 15 amino acids. V was clipped by 0 bases and J by 4 bases, with 11 bases between them. Germline-derived CDR1 and CDR2 are LNHNV and YYDKDF (reference sequence). This chain's CDR3 is CATSRDLGRADTQYF. The CDR3 coding sequence is TGTGCCACCAGCAGAGATTTAGGTAGGGCAGATACGCAGTATTTT.

The CDR3 DNA is TGTGCCAGCAGCAGCCGGGCCAGGCCGAACTATCCGCCCCAGCATTTT. Encoded protein: CASSSRARPNYPPQHF. This chain joins TRBV21-1 and TRBJ1-5; TRBD1, as called in the table, went unchecked against the DNA. TRBV21-1 is noted as a pseudogene. CDR3 size: 16 residues.

The V gene is TRBV27, the J gene TRBJ2-5; 7 positions match TRBD1. The germline CDR1 and CDR2 sequences are MNHEY and SMNVEV (reference sequence). Germline trimming cut 2 bases from V and 4 bases from J; bases unmatched to any gene: 4. The CDR3 contains 14 residues. The CDR3 DNA is TGTGCCAGCAGTTTAGTCTACAGGGGAGAGACCCAGTACTTC. As protein: CASSLVYRGETQYF.

The chain carries TRBV5-8 and TRBJ2-2, with 9 bases lining up with TRBD1. This CDR3 has 19 residues. With V trimmed by 4 bases and J by 0 bases, 13 bases remained unmatched. CDR1 SGHTS and CDR2 YDEGEE come from the germline V gene. The chain's CDR3 is CASSHRDRAIDPNTGELFF. In DNA form, the CDR3 reads TGTGCCAGCAGCCACCGGGACAGGGCCATAGATCCGAACACCGGGGAGCTGTTTTTT.

Notes on this clonotype: A much larger clonotype is one base distant, so this may be a read error. A read error is likely, as this CDR3 ends without the conserved phenylalanine or tryptophan. This chain uses TRBV27 with TRBJ1-5, with 7 bases identical to TRBD1. Germline V gene data show CDR1 as MNHEY and CDR2 as SMNVEV (reference sequence). Trimming removed 4 bases from V and 5 bases from J; junction bases left unmatched: 5. The CDR3 runs 14 residues. The CDR3 nucleotides are TGTGCCAGCAGTTACGGAAGGGGGCATCAGCCCCAGCATCTT. It translates to CASSYGRGHQPQHL.

This clonotype has at least ten counts. The chain combines TRBV28 with TRBJ2-5; 14 bases line up with TRBD2. The germline gives CDR1 MDHEN, CDR2 SYDVKM. The CDR3 contains 16 residues. Trimming took 4 bases from V and 4 from J; bases not matched to a gene: 5. The CDR3 loop is CASSSPGTSGGETQYF. The CDR3 nucleotides are TGTGCCAGCAGTTCCCCCGGGACTAGCGGGGGAGAGACCCAGTACTTC.

This clonotype was counted ten times or more. The chain joins TRBV12-3 or TRBV12-4 to TRBJ2-4; 8 bases align to TRBD2. Trimming cost V 3 bases and J 2 bases; bases outside gene matches: 3. CDR3 length: 15 amino acids. The CDR3 here is CASSFSGSSKNIQYF. CDR3 coding DNA: TGTGCCAGCAGTTTCAGCGGGAGCTCCAAAAACATTCAGTACTTC.

This chain uses TRBV6-5 with TRBJ1-3; D not resolved. The germline V gene encodes CDR1 MNHEY and CDR2 SVGAGI. The germline V and J ends were trimmed by 5 bases and 0 bases, with 8 bases remaining between them. CDR3 length: 14 residues. The CDR3 DNA reads TGTGCCAGCAGTGGCGCCGCCTCTGGAAACACCATATATTTT. Translating gives CASSGAASGNTIYF.

V is TRBV19 and J is TRBJ1-2; D is undetermined. This CDR3 has 13 amino acids. Germline V gene data show CDR1 as LNHDA and CDR2 as SQIVND (reference sequence). V was trimmed by 1 base and J by 3 bases, leaving 6 bases between them. CDR3 sequence: CASSIGHDYGYTF. The CDR3 DNA is TGTGCCAGTAGTATAGGGCATGACTATGGCTACACCTTC.

In the case of this clonotype: A read error may be the cause here, since a much bigger clone is one base away. The final CDR3 position lacks the conserved phenylalanine or tryptophan, pointing to a likely read error. The chain has TRBV5-6 and TRBJ1-1; D is undetermined. V lost 0 bases and J lost 2, with 11 bases in between. Germline CDR1 is SGHDT and CDR2 is YYEEEE. The CDR3 length is 15 residues. This CDR3 reads CASSLEPTKNTEAFS. CDR3 nucleotide sequence: TGTGCCAGCAGCTTGGAGCCGACAAAAAACACTGAAGCTTTCTCT.

A few counts support this clonotype. The V gene is TRBV19, the J gene TRBJ2-7; D possibly corresponds to TRBD2 (6 bases). Germline assignment: CDR1 LNHDA and CDR2 SQIVND (reference sequence). CDR3 length: 13 amino acids. Trimming stripped 5 bases from V and 6 bases from J, with 14 bases between. This CDR3 reads CASSPEGGVEQYF. In DNA, the CDR3 is TGTGCCAGTAGTCCGGAAGGAGGGGTCGAGCAGTACTTC.

This clonotype was observed once. This may be a read error: a much more frequent sequence differs by one nucleotide. The chain links TRBV12-3 or TRBV12-4 to TRBJ1-1; D gene ambiguous. This CDR3 is 13 amino acids long. CDR3 DNA: TGTGCTTTAGACCGCGCTAGGAACGCTGAAGCTTTCTTT. Translating gives CALDRARNAEAFF.

This clonotype was picked up a small number of times. The V and J genes are TRBV19 and TRBJ2-3; D perhaps matches TRBD2 (6 bases). Germline V gives CDR1 LNHDA, CDR2 SQIVND (reference sequence). The CDR3 runs to 17 residues. Trimming cost V 5 bases and J 1 base, with 19 bases left between them. CDR3 loop: CASSDRWTMDRTDTQYF. CDR3 coding DNA: TGTGCCAGTAGTGATCGATGGACTATGGACCGCACAGATACGCAGTATTTT.

The chain has TRBV12-5 and TRBJ2-3; a possible D gene is TRBD2 (6 bases). The CDR3 has 13 amino acids. Deletions cut 6 bases from V and 2 bases from J, with 9 bases between. Germline V gene data show CDR1 as LGHNT and CDR2 as FRNRAP. For the CDR3, the DNA is TGTGCTAGTGGCTCGGGACTCACAGATACGCAGTATTTT. Its translation is CASGSGLTDTQYF.